What follows are 21 T cell receptor beta chains derived from one specimen sequenced in a study of CD8 T cells in Susac syndrome. RNA, at about 0.45 to 1 ug, was reverse transcribed with random hexamers. MiXCR, applied by TCRdb to the immunoSEQ multiplex PCR reads, yields one record per CDR3 protein. The profile shows some 140,000 distinct CDR3 sequences, 80% of them singletons. The source material was CD8+ T cells from PBMCs. The receptors originated from a human donor with multiple sclerosis.

The chain has TRBV6-5 and TRBJ1-2, with 7 bases aligning to TRBD1. Germline V gene sequence: CDR1 MNHEY, CDR2 SVGAGI. J was trimmed by 4 bases and V by 1 base; bases with no gene match: 12. The CDR3 contains 17 residues. The CDR3 DNA sequence: TGTGCCAGCAGTTACTGGACATCGGGACAGAGCGGCTATGGCTACACCTTC. This translates into CASSYWTSGQSGYGYTF.

This sequence joins TRBV11-2 and TRBJ2-7; D is undetermined. Germline loops: CDR1 SGHAT, CDR2 FQNNGV. There are 15 residues in the CDR3. The V gene lost 0 bases and the J gene lost 0 bases, with 9 bases spanning the gap. The CDR3 coding sequence is TGTGCCAGCAGCTTAGAGGTCAGGAGCTCCTACGAGCAGTACTTC. Translated, it gives CASSLEVRSSYEQYF.

This rearrangement joins TRBV29-1 to TRBJ2-2; D is unclear. The V gene lost 4 bases and the J gene lost 8 bases, with 17 bases spanning the gap. There are 14 residues in the CDR3. Looked up from germline, CDR1 is SQVTM and CDR2 is ANQGSEA. The CDR3 DNA reads as TGCAGCGTTGTGTGGGGTCCATCGGGTGGGGAGCTGTTTTTT. It is translated as CSVVWGPSGGELFF.

The table lists this clonotype with a count of one. The chain uses TRBV3-1 and TRBJ2-3; D is ambiguous. The germline V gene encodes CDR1 LGHDT and CDR2 YNNKEL (reference sequence). Trimming removed 0 bases from V and 0 bases from J, with 4 bases in between. This CDR3 is built from 14 residues. The CDR3 nucleotides read TGTGCCAGCAGCCAAGAATTTAGCACAGATACGCAGTATTTT. It encodes CASSQEFSTDTQYF.

This chain uses TRBV29-1 with TRBJ1-1; TRBD1 might be the D (6 bases). Trimming removed 7 bases at V and 1 base at J, with 16 bases between. CDR1 is SQVTM, CDR2 ANQGSEA, per germline. This CDR3 comprises 14 residues. CDR3 sequence (DNA): TGCAGCGCCCTCGAGGCAGGGGCGAACACTGAAGCTTTCTTT. Its protein product is CSALEAGANTEAFF.

This chain joins TRBV25-1 and TRBJ1-3, with D unclear. The CDR3 has 14 amino acids. Trimming cost V 4 bases and J 3 bases, with 10 bases left between them. From germline, CDR1 is MGHDK and CDR2 SYGVNS. The CDR3 region has the DNA TGTGCCAGCAGTGGGCGAGGGAGTGGAAACACCATATATTTT. Translating it yields CASSGRGSGNTIYF.

J is TRBJ1-1 and V is TRBV19; D unclear. This CDR3 region has 13 residues. CDR1 is LNHDA and CDR2 is SQIVND in the germline V gene (reference sequence). V shed 3 bases and J shed 4 bases, with 9 bases lying between them. CDR3 amino acids: CASSILGSTEAFF. The CDR3, as DNA: TGTGCCAGTAGTATTTTGGGGAGCACTGAAGCTTTCTTT.

The rearrangement links TRBV11-2 to TRBJ2-3, with D possibly being TRBD1 or TRBD2 (5 bases each). Germline CDR1 is SGHAT and CDR2 is FQNNGV. The CDR3 spans 15 residues. The V and J ends lost 9 bases and 0 bases respectively, with 16 bases between them. CDR3 DNA sequence: TGTGCCAGTGTTTGGGGGTTAGCTAGCACAGATACGCAGTATTTT. Amino acid sequence: CASVWGLASTDTQYF.

The J gene is TRBJ1-5, the V gene TRBV4-1; D gene ambiguous. Trimming cost V 1 base and J 0 bases, with 4 bases left between them. The CDR3 has 14 residues. Looked up from germline, CDR1 is MGHRA and CDR2 is YSYEKL. CDR3 sequence: CASSQGNSNQPQHF. The CDR3 DNA sequence: TGCGCCAGCAGCCAAGGTAATAGCAATCAGCCCCAGCATTTT.

As for this clonotype: Since no conserved phenylalanine or tryptophan closes the CDR3, a read error is the likely cause. CDR3 nucleotides: TGTGCCAGCAGTCCGGGGATCAAGCCCCAGCAGTTCGTC. Protein sequence: CASSPGIKPQQFV. The V call is TRBV12-3 or TRBV12-4, the J call TRBJ2-1; a possible D gene is TRBD2 (5 bases). This CDR3 contains 13 residues. The V end lost 5 bases, the J end lost 11 bases, and 16 bases lay between the germline ends.

J is TRBJ2-1 and V is TRBV5-1, with TRBD1 as a possible D gene (5 bases). Trimming pared 0 bases from V and 7 bases from J, leaving 14 bases between. This CDR3 has 15 residues. Germline lookup yields CDR1 SGHRS and CDR2 YFSETQ. CDR3: CASSLVQGELNEQFF. The CDR3 nucleotides are TGCGCCAGCAGCTTGGTGCAGGGCGAACTAAATGAGCAGTTCTTC.

The V and J genes are TRBV20-1 and TRBJ1-3; no reliable D call. Germline V gene data show CDR1 as DFQATT and CDR2 as SNEGSKA (reference sequence). The ends were cut back, 8 bases at V and 0 bases at J, with 8 bases in the middle. The CDR3 extends over 12 amino acids. The chain's CDR3 is CSSGTSGNTIYF. CDR3 sequence (DNA): TGCAGTTCCGGTACCTCTGGAAACACCATATATTTT.

The genes are TRBV7-9 and TRBJ2-2; D is uncertain. The ends were cut back, 2 bases at V and 6 bases at J, with 4 bases in the middle. This CDR3 region has 12 residues. The germline gives CDR1 SEHNR, CDR2 FQNEAQ (reference sequence). CDR3 residues: CASSLRAGELFF. DNA of the CDR3: TGTGCCAGCAGCTTAAGGGCCGGGGAGCTGTTTTTT. The entire variable domain, with the rest obtained from reference TRBV7-9 and TRBJ2-2, is as follows: DTGVSQNPRHKITKRGQNVTFRCDPISEHNRLYWYRQTLGQGPEFLTYFQNEAQLEKSRLLSDRFSAERPKGSFSTLEIQRTEQGDSAMYLCASSLRAGELFFGEGSRLTVL.

V usage is TRBV9 and J usage is TRBJ2-1; D gene unclear. There are 15 residues in the CDR3. V was clipped by 0 bases and J by 4 bases, with 11 bases between them. In germline, CDR1 is SGDLS, CDR2 YYNGEE. CDR3 in amino acids: CASSVEVSPYNEQFF. The CDR3 region has the DNA TGTGCCAGCAGCGTAGAGGTCAGCCCTTACAATGAGCAGTTCTTC.

The chain recombines TRBV7-9 with TRBJ1-2, with 7 bases that match TRBD1. The CDR3 has 15 amino acids. Looked up from germline, CDR1 is SEHNR and CDR2 is FQNEAQ (reference sequence). V was clipped by 1 base and J by 8 bases; unmatched bases: 10. The CDR3 here is CASSLVGQRVYGYTF. The CDR3 region has the DNA TGTGCCAGCAGCTTAGTGGGACAGCGAGTTTACGGCTACACCTTC.

J is TRBJ1-2 and V is TRBV9; no definite D call. The CDR3 has 16 amino acids. Germline V gives CDR1 SGDLS, CDR2 YYNGEE. The germline V and J ends were trimmed by 1 base and 2 bases, with 15 bases remaining between them. The CDR3 reads CASSVSDHYVNYGYTF. CDR3 coding DNA: TGTGCCAGCAGCGTAAGCGATCACTATGTCAACTATGGCTACACCTTC.

The rearrangement links TRBV12-3 or TRBV12-4 to TRBJ2-2, with D perhaps TRBD1 or TRBD2 (5 bases each). The CDR3 length is 16 residues. The V end lost 6 bases, the J end lost 10 bases, and 24 bases lay between the germline ends. CDR3 sequence reads: CASSPGQRGDSEELFF. As DNA, the CDR3 is TGTGCCAGCAGCCCCGGCCAGAGGGGTGACAGTGAGGAGCTGTTTTTT.

This clonotype has more than one count but fewer than ten. The V gene is TRBV11-3, the J gene TRBJ2-1, with 10 bases matching TRBD2. The germline V gene has CDR1 SGHNT and CDR2 YENEEA. Unmatched junction bases numbered 15, after V lost 6 bases and J lost 4 bases. This CDR3 has 18 residues. This chain's CDR3 is CASSSPQREGRGYNEQFF. CDR3 nucleotides: TGTGCCAGCAGTTCCCCACAGCGGGAGGGTCGGGGGTACAATGAGCAGTTCTTC. The complete variable domain, with remaining parts taken from reference TRBV11-3 and TRBJ2-1, reads EAGVVQSPRYKIIEKKQPVAFWCNPISGHNTLYWYLQNLGQGPELLIRYENEEAVDDSQLPKDRFSAERLKGVDSTLKIQPAELGDSAVYLCASSSPQREGRGYNEQFFGPGTRLTVL.

This chain connects TRBV7-9 to TRBJ1-4; D ambiguous. The V and J ends lost 1 base and 8 bases respectively, with 17 bases between them. CDR3 length: 16 amino acids. The germline V gene has CDR1 SEHNR and CDR2 FQNEAQ (reference sequence). This CDR3 reads CASSLVDKGPGEKLFF. CDR3 DNA sequence: TGTGCCAGCAGCTTAGTTGATAAAGGCCCTGGGGAAAAACTGTTTTTT.

CDR3 protein: CASSPLRGPTYYEQYF. CDR3 nucleotides: TGTGCCAGCAGCCCTTTAAGGGGGCCGACTTATTACGAGCAGTACTTC. V and J are TRBV28 and TRBJ2-7; 7 bases align to TRBD1. V gave up 6 bases and J gave up 4 bases; unmatched junction bases: 15. Germline V gives CDR1 MDHEN, CDR2 SYDVKM. The CDR3 is 16 amino acids. The variable domain in full, with the rest retrieved from reference TRBV28 and TRBJ2-7, is DVKVTQSSRYLVKRTGEKVFLECVQDMDHENMFWYRQDPGLGLRLIYFSYDVKMKEKGDIPEGYSVSREKKERFSLILESASTNQTSMYLCASSPLRGPTYYEQYFGPGTRLTVT.

The chain joins TRBV7-8 to TRBJ2-1, with 9 nucleotides matching TRBD1. The CDR3 has 16 amino acids. With 3 bases clipped from V and 2 bases from J, the junction kept 5 bases outside the gene matches. Germline CDR1 SGHVS, CDR2 FQNEAQ. The CDR3 coding sequence is TGTGCCAGCAGCTTCGGAACAGGGGGCGCCTACAATGAGCAGTTCTTC. It encodes CASSFGTGGAYNEQFF.